This T cell receptor beta chain was profiled in a study of T cells in localized non-small cell lung cancer. Study findings and constraints: A median of around 60 clones ranked among the top 100 in tumor appeared in adjacent lung. It was uninvolved adjacent lung that showed the highest T cell clonality, exceeding tumor.

This CDR3 spans 15 amino acids. From germline, CDR1 is SNHLY and CDR2 FYNNEI. V shed 0 bases and J shed 8 bases, with 13 bases lying between them. Measured with immunoSEQ multiplex PCR; TCRdb has only the in-frame clones, and not every one. The table has 70,000 to 95,000 clones, just over 90% seen once. Points on this clone: Its antigen remains unidentified.

The rearrangement uses TRBV2 and TRBJ1-4; a possible D gene is TRBD1 (6 bases). This sequence was found in a woman aged 35-75 years with stage II squamous cell lung carcinoma. Sequencing was performed on PBMCs, taken before any cancer treatment. The CDR3 DNA reads TGTGCCAGCAGTGAAGCGACCGTGGGGGGCGAAAAACTGTTTTTT. Protein sequence: CASSEATVGGEKLFF. Full variable domain (rest looked up from reference TRBV2 and TRBJ1-4): EPEVTQTPSHQVTQMGQEVILRCVPISNHLYFYWYRQILGQKVEFLVSFYNNEISEKSEIFDDQFSVERPDGSNFTLKIRSTKLEDSAMYFCASSEATVGGEKLFFGSGTQLSVL.